Listed here are 11 T cell receptor beta chains from one sample, sequenced in a study of T cell changes during pregnancy in multiple sclerosis (dated by TCRdb to the late 2010s). Library preparation employed the immunoSEQ multiplex PCR assay. As stored in TCRdb, this immuneACCESS dataset retains in-frame rearrangements with V and J assigned. A fraction of the clones does not appear; measured against another copy, unresolved V genes explain less than half of the discrepancy, and the remainder lacks a known reason. A total of approximately 90,000 clones appear in this sample, 80% to 95% of them only once. The ten largest clonotypes hold approximately 0.97% of the sample. The sequences come from peripheral blood, collected before pregnancy. The receptors were gathered from a female donor with multiple sclerosis, enrolled in a pregnancy study.

The V call is TRBV29-1, the J call TRBJ1-2, with 10 bases identical to TRBD1. The CDR3 is made up of 15 amino acids. From germline, CDR1 is SQVTM and CDR2 ANQGSEA. V lost 6 bases to trimming and J lost 5 bases; unmatched junction nucleotides: 12. CDR3 DNA: TGCAGCGTGCGAAGGGACAGGGGCGCGGGGTATGGCTACACCTTC. This gives the protein CSVRRDRGAGYGYTF.

The gene calls are TRBV10-1 and TRBJ1-4; TRBD1 agrees at 11 bases. The CDR3 extends over 15 amino acids. Losses at the gene ends were 5 bases for V and 8 bases for J; bases not matched to a gene: 7. The V gene's germline CDR1 is WNHNN and CDR2 SYGVQD (reference sequence). This chain's CDR3 is CASSMDRGRNEKLFF. The CDR3 DNA is TGCGCCAGCAGTATGGACAGGGGGCGGAACGAAAAACTGTTTTTT.

The rearrangement uses TRBV7-9 and TRBJ2-3; D uncertain. The CDR3 has 11 residues. The V end was cut by 5 bases, the J end by 6 bases, with 6 bases between. CDR1 is SEHNR and CDR2 is FQNEAQ in the germline V gene (reference sequence). CDR3 sequence (DNA): TGTGCCAGCAGCCCACTGGATACGCAGTATTTT. It specifies CASSPLDTQYF.

The V call is TRBV9, the J call TRBJ2-2; D is unclear. The CDR3 consists of 14 residues. V shed 3 bases and J shed 6 bases, with 12 bases lying between them. Germline lookup yields CDR1 SGDLS and CDR2 YYNGEE. The CDR3, as DNA: TGTGCCAGCAGCGGTCAGAGGTGGTCCGGGGAGCTGTTTTTT. This sequence encodes CASSGQRWSGELFF.

A few counts support this clone. The chain combines TRBV30 with TRBJ1-1, with 7 bases fitting TRBD1. CDR3 length: 15 residues. The V and J ends lost 3 bases and 0 bases, in that order; junction bases with no gene match: 7. The germline gives CDR1 GTSNPN, CDR2 SVGIG (reference sequence). As DNA, the CDR3 is TGTGCCTGGAGAAACAGGGGACTCATGAACACTGAAGCTTTCTTT. Its protein product is CAWRNRGLMNTEAFF.

The V call is TRBV6-5, the J call TRBJ2-7; 7 bases line up with TRBD1. The germline V gene encodes CDR1 MNHEY and CDR2 SVGAGI. CDR3 length: 15 amino acids. The ends lost 5 bases at V and 3 bases at J; junction bases unmatched: 10. The chain's CDR3 is CASSPSTGTGYEQYF. The DNA for the CDR3 is TGTGCCAGCAGTCCTTCGACAGGGACGGGCTACGAGCAGTACTTC.

The gene calls are TRBV7-9 and TRBJ1-5, with 8 bases lining up with TRBD1. Germline lookup yields CDR1 SEHNR and CDR2 FQNEAQ (reference sequence). J lost 5 bases, V lost 4 bases, and 4 bases had no gene match. The CDR3 length is 14 residues. The CDR3 nucleotides are TGTGCCAGCAGCTCAGGGGGCCGGTATCAGCCCCAGCATTTT. It yields the protein CASSSGGRYQPQHF.

The chain uses TRBV5-1 and TRBJ2-7, with 10 bases aligning to TRBD1. V lost 3 bases, J lost 6 bases, and 6 bases stayed unmatched. CDR3 length: 14 amino acids. Looked up from germline, CDR1 is SGHRS and CDR2 is YFSETQ. The DNA of the CDR3 is TGCGCCAGCAGCTCCCCGACAGGGGGCACCGAGCAGTACTTC. It yields the protein CASSSPTGGTEQYF. Looking up the rest from reference TRBV5-1 and TRBJ2-7 gives the full variable domain: KAGVTQTPRYLIKTRGQQVTLSCSPISGHRSVSWYQQTPGQGLQFLFEYFSETQRNKGNFPGRFSGRQFSNSRSEMNVSTLELGDSALYLCASSSPTGGTEQYFGPGTRLTVT.

CDR3 bases: TGTGCCAGCAGGGACAGGGGTCTCGGGGCCAACGTCCTGACTTTC. Encoded protein: CASRDRGLGANVLTF. V usage is TRBV6-5 and J usage is TRBJ2-6; 9 bases align to TRBD1. The CDR3 spans 15 residues. Germline V gene lookup returns CDR1 MNHEY and CDR2 SVGAGI. V lost 6 bases and J lost 4; bases outside the gene matches: 4.

The rearrangement uses TRBV2 and TRBJ1-4; TRBD1 is a possible D gene (5 bases). V was cut by 5 bases and J by 10 bases, with 11 bases left in between. Germline CDR1 and CDR2: SNHLY and FYNNEI. The CDR3 runs 12 residues. For the CDR3, the DNA is TGTGCCAGCAGTCGGACGCAGGGAAAACTGTTTTTT. Encoded protein: CASSRTQGKLFF. Full variable domain (missing parts from reference TRBV2 and TRBJ1-4): EPEVTQTPSHQVTQMGQEVILRCVPISNHLYFYWYRQILGQKVEFLVSFYNNEISEKSEIFDDQFSVERPDGSNFTLKIRSTKLEDSAMYFCASSRTQGKLFFGSGTQLSVL.

The chain is built from TRBV5-1 and TRBJ2-7, with 10 bases matching TRBD2. The germline gives CDR1 SGHRS, CDR2 YFSETQ. The V segment lost 1 base and the J segment 7 bases; nucleotides outside the gene matches: 14. CDR3 size: 17 residues. DNA of the CDR3: TGCGCCAGCAGCTTGTCTAGCGGGAGACCCGACAGGGGAGAGCAGTACTTC. It translates to CASSLSSGRPDRGEQYF. The full variable domain, in which reference TRBV5-1 and TRBJ2-7 provide the parts outside the CDR3, is KAGVTQTPRYLIKTRGQQVTLSCSPISGHRSVSWYQQTPGQGLQFLFEYFSETQRNKGNFPGRFSGRQFSNSRSEMNVSTLELGDSALYLCASSLSSGRPDRGEQYFGPGTRLTVT.